This is a list of T cell receptor beta chains from one sample in a study of T cell repertoires in cytomegalovirus infection. Which antigens these TCRs recognize remains unknown. TCRdb re-analysed the reads in MiXCR, keeping a single row per CDR3 protein. This sample yields some 350,000 distinct CDR3 sequences, of which almost 30% are seen a single time; 20% belongs to the top ten. The sample was cultured PBMCs, taken from culture after CMV antigen stimulation. These receptors all stem from a human donor in good health (CMV status not recorded). Some clones in this sample may be carry-over from other donors' samples. Both conserved end residues are part of each CDR3. The D gene is left open where the match is weak. The size field is filled for only some rows; it gives once, few, many or a size class.

>15|TRBV24-1|-|TRBJ2-1|TRBD2
TGTGCCACCAGTGATTTGGGCGGGAGTTGGGATGAGCAGTTCTTC
CATSDLGGSWDEQFF
>16|TRBV28|-|TRBJ1-5|-
TGTGCCAGCAGCCGCAGGGACATTTTCAACCATCAGCCCCAGCATTTT
CASSRRDIFNHQPQHF
>16|TRBV7-2|-|TRBJ2-5|TRBD2
TGTGCCAGCAGCAGAACTAGCGGGAGGGCCGGGGAGACCCAGTACTTC
CASSRTSGRAGETQYF
>12|TRBV12-3/TRBV12-4|-|TRBJ1-1|-
TGTGCCAGCAGTTTGCAGGGGTTGGTAGCTTTCTTT
CASSLQGLVAFF
>15|TRBV5-6|-|TRBJ2-7|-
TGTGCCAGCAGCGCTTACAGAGCCATCTCCTACGAGCAGTACTTC
CASSAYRAISYEQYF
>14|TRBV20-1|few|TRBJ2-7|TRBD2
TGCAGTGCTAGAGTGGGTAGCGGGGCGTACGAGCAGTACTTC
CSARVGSGAYEQYF
>15|TRBV7-9|few|TRBJ1-1|-
TGTGCCAGCAGCTTAAGGGGGGGCGGGATAAGCGAAGCTTTCTTT
CASSLRGGGISEAFF
>16|TRBV7-2|few|TRBJ2-2|-
TGTGCCAGCAGCTTAGATTCCGGGGCGGACACCGGGGAGCTGTTTTTT
CASSLDSGADTGELFF
>19|TRBV5-1|-|TRBJ2-1|TRBD2
TGCGCCAGCAGCTCCCCCGGGACTAGCGGGACGAGCTCCTACAATGAGCAGTTCTTC
CASSSPGTSGTSSYNEQFF
>13|TRBV20-1|many|TRBJ2-3|-
TGCAGTGCCCCCCCAGGGGGCACAGATACGCAGTATTTT
CSAPPGGTDTQYF
>14|TRBV7-6|-|TRBJ2-1|TRBD2
TGTGCCAGCAGCTCCGGGACTAGCGAGGGTGAGCAGTTCTTC
CASSSGTSEGEQFF
>13|TRBV5-6|-|TRBJ1-2|TRBD1
TGTGCCAGCAGCCAAGGGACAGGGATCGGCTACACCTTC
CASSQGTGIGYTF
>15|TRBV7-2|-|TRBJ2-1|-
TGTGCCAGCAGCCTAACGGGGAGAAGATACAATGAGCAGTTCTTC
CASSLTGRRYNEQFF
>16|TRBV11-2|few|TRBJ1-5|-
TGTGCCAGCAGATGCTCGGGCAGTTCTAGCAATCAGCCCCAGCATTTT
CASRCSGSSSNQPQHF
>17|TRBV18|few|TRBJ1-4|TRBD1
TGTGCCAGCTCACTCCCCGGGACAGGGGAAAGAAGGGAAAAACTGTTTTTT
CASSLPGTGERREKLFF
>17|TRBV4-1|few|TRBJ1-1|TRBD1
TGCGCCAGCAGCCCGGTCCTTTGGGACAGGGGAAACACTGAAGCTTTCTTT
CASSPVLWDRGNTEAFF
>16|TRBV5-5|-|TRBJ2-7|TRBD1
TGTGCCAGCAGCTTGGCCCCCCCGGGACAGGGGATCGAGCAGTACTTC
CASSLAPPGQGIEQYF
>15|TRBV12-3/TRBV12-4|-|TRBJ2-7|TRBD1
TGTGCCAGCAGTCCCGGGACAGGGAACTCCTACGAGCAGTACTTC
CASSPGTGNSYEQYF
>14|TRBV6-5|-|TRBJ2-3|-
TGTGCCAGCAGTCGCGGGACACCCACAGATACGCAGTATTTT
CASSRGTPTDTQYF
>12|TRBV7-9|-|TRBJ2-6|-
TGTGCCAGCACCTCCGAGACCAACGTCCTGACTTTC
CASTSETNVLTF
>12|TRBV18|-|TRBJ1-4|-
TGTGCCAGCTCATCCAGTGGTGAAAAACTGTTTTTT
CASSSSGEKLFF